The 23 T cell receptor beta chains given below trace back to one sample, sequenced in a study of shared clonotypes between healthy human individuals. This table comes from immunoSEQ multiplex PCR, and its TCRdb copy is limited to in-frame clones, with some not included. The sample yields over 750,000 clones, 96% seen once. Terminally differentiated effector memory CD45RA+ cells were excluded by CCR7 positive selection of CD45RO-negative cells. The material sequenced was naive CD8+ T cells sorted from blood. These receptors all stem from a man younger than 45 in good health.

CDR3 sequence reads: CASSQRDGNEQFF. CDR3 coding DNA: TGTGCCAGCAGCCAAAGAGATGGTAATGAGCAGTTCTTC. This rearrangement joins TRBV14 to TRBJ2-1; D not resolved. The CDR3 sequence is 13 residues long. Trimming removed 2 bases at V and 7 bases at J, with 9 bases between. The germline gives CDR1 SGHDN, CDR2 FVKESK.

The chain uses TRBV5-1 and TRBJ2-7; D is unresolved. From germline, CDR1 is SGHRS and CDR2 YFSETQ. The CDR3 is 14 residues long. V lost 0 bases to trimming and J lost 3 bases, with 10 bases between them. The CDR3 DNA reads TGCGCCAGCAGCTTGGCCGAACTGAGCTACGAGCAGTACTTC. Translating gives CASSLAELSYEQYF.

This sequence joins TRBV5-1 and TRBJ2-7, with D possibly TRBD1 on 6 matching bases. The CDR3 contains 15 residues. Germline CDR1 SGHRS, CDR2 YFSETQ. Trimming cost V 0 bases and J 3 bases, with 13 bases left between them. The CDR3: CASSLGWQGLYEQYF. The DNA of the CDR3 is TGCGCCAGCAGCTTGGGGTGGCAGGGGCTCTACGAGCAGTACTTC.

The CDR3 here is CASSGEQGRQEKLFF. The DNA of the CDR3 is TGTGCCAGCAGCGGAGAACAGGGTAGACAAGAAAAACTGTTTTTT. This chain uses TRBV7-9 with TRBJ1-4, with a tentative D call TRBD1 (6 bases). CDR1 and CDR2 (germline): SEHNR, FQNEAQ (reference sequence). V dropped 5 bases and J dropped 8 bases, with 18 bases sitting between them. CDR3 length: 15 amino acids.

For the CDR3, the DNA is TGTGCCAGCAGCTTAGGACAGGGATCGCAGCCCCAGCATTTT. As protein: CASSLGQGSQPQHF. This sequence joins TRBV7-9 and TRBJ1-5; TRBD1 matches 7 bases. Germline CDR1 is SEHNR and CDR2 is FQNEAQ (reference sequence). The junction had 4 bases not matched to a gene; V was cut back by 1 base and J by 7 bases. The CDR3 is 14 residues long.

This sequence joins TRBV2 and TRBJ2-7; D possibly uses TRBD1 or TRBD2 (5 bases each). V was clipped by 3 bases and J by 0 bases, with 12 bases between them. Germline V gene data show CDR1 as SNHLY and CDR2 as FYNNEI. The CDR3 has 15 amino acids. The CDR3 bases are TGTGCCAGCAGTGAGGGGACGGACGCCTCCTACGAGCAGTACTTC. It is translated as CASSEGTDASYEQYF.

CDR3: CASRRTGIYNEQFF. The CDR3 DNA follows: TGTGCCAGCAGACGAACCGGGATTTACAATGAGCAGTTCTTC. V and J are TRBV11-2 and TRBJ2-1; TRBD2 might be the D (5 bases). The CDR3 contains 14 residues. V gave up 6 bases and J gave up 4 bases, with 13 bases separating them. Germline-derived CDR1 and CDR2 are SGHAT and FQNNGV.

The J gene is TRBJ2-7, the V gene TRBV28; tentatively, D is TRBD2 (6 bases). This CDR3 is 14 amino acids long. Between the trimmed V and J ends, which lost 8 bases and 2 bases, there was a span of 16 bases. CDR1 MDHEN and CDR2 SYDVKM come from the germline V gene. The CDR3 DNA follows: TGTGCCAGCCGACCCCTAGGGACTGCCTACGAGCAGTACTTC. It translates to CASRPLGTAYEQYF.

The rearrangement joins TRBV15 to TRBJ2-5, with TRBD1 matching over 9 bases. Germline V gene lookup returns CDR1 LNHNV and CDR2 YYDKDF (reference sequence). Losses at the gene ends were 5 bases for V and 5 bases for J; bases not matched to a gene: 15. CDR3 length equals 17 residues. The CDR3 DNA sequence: TGTGCCACCAGCTTACTTCCCGCCACAGGGGGCCTGGAGACCCAGTACTTC. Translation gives CATSLLPATGGLETQYF.

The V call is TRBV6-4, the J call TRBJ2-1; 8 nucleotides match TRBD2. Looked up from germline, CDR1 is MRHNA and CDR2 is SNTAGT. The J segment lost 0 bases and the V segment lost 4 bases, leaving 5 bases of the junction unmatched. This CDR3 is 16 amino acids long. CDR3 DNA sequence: TGTGCCAGCAGTGGCTTAAGCGGGAGCTCCTACAATGAGCAGTTCTTC. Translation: CASSGLSGSSYNEQFF.

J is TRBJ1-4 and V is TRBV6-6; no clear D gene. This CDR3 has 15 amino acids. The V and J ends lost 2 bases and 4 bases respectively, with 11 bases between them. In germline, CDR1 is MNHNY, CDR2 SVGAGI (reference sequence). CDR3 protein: CASSYPLALNEKLFF. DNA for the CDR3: TGTGCCAGCAGTTACCCCTTGGCCCTTAATGAAAAACTGTTTTTT.

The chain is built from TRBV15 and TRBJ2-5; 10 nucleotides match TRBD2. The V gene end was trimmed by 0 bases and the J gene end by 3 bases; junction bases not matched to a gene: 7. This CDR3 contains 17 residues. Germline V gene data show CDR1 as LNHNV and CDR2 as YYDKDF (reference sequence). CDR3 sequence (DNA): TGTGCCACCAGCAGAGACTTACCCGGGACTAGCGAAGAGACCCAGTACTTC. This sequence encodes CATSRDLPGTSEETQYF.

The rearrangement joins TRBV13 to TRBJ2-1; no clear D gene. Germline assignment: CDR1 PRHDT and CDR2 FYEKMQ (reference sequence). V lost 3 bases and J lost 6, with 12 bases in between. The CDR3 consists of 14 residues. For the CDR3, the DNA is TGTGCCAGCAGCTTTAGATCTCCTACCAATGAGCAGTTCTTC. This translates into CASSFRSPTNEQFF. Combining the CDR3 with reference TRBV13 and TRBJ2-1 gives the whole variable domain AAGVIQSPRHLIKEKRETATLKCYPIPRHDTVYWYQQGPGQDPQFLISFYEKMQSDKGSIPDRFSAQQFSDYHSELNMSSLELGDSALYFCASSFRSPTNEQFFGPGTRLTVL.

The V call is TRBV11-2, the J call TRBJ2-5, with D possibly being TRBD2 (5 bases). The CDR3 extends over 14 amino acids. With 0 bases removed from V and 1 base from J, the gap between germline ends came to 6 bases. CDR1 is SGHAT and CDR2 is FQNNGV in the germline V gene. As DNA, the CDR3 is TGTGCCAGCAGCTTAGATGCGGGCCAAGAGACCCAGTACTTC. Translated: CASSLDAGQETQYF.

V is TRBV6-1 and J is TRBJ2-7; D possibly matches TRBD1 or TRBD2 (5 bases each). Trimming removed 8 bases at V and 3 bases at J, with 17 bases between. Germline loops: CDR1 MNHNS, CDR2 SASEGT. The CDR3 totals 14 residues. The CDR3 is CASGRGPEHYEQYF. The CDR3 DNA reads TGTGCCAGCGGCCGGGGCCCGGAACACTACGAGCAGTACTTC.

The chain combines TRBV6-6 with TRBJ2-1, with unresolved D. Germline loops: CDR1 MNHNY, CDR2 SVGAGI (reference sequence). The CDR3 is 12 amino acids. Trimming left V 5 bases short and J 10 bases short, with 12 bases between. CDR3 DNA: TGTGCCAGCAGTACTCTGGTATGGGAGCAGTTCTTC. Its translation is CASSTLVWEQFF.

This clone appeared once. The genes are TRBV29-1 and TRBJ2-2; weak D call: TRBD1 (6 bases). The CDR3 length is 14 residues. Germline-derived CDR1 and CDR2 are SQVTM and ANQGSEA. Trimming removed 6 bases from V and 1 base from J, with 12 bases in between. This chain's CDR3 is CSVTPGQNTGELFF. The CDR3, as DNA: TGCAGCGTGACACCGGGACAGAACACCGGGGAGCTGTTTTTT.

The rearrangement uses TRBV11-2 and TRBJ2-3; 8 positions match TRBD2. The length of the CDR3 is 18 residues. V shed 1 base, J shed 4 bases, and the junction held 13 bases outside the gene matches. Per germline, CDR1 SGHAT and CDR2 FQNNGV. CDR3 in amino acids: CASSLVGGTSGSADTQYF. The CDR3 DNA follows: TGTGCCAGCAGCTTAGTGGGGGGGACTAGTGGCTCGGCAGATACGCAGTATTTT. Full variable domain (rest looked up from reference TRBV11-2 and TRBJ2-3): EAGVAQSPRYKIIEKRQSVAFWCNPISGHATLYWYQQILGQGPKLLIQFQNNGVVDDSQLPKDRFSAERLKGVDSTLKIQPAKLEDSAVYLCASSLVGGTSGSADTQYFGPGTRLTVL.

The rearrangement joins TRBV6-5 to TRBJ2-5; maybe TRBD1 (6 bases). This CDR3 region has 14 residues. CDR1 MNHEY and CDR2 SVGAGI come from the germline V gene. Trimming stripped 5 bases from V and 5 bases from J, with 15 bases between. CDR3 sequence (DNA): TGTGCCAGCAGTAGCTTCAGGGGAGAGGAGACCCAGTACTTC. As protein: CASSSFRGEETQYF.

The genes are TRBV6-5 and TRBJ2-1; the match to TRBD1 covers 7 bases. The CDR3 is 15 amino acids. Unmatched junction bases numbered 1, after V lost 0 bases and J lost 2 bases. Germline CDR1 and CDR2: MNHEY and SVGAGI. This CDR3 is CASSYSGTAYNEQFF. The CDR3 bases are TGTGCCAGCAGTTACTCCGGGACAGCCTACAATGAGCAGTTCTTC.

CDR3 coding DNA: TGTGCCAGCAGCCAGCAGGGGCCACAAGAGACCCAGTACTTC. It codes for CASSQQGPQETQYF. This chain connects TRBV2 to TRBJ2-5; D may be TRBD1 (6 bases). The CDR3 runs to 14 residues. The germline V and J ends were trimmed by 6 bases and 2 bases, with 13 bases remaining between them. CDR1 is SNHLY and CDR2 is FYNNEI in the germline V gene.

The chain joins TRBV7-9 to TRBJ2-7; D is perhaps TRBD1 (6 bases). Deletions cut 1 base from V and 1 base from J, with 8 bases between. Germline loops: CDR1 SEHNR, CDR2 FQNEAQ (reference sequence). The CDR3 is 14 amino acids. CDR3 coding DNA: TGTGCCAGCAGCTTAGGGACAGAGTCCTACGAGCAGTACTTC. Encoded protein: CASSLGTESYEQYF.

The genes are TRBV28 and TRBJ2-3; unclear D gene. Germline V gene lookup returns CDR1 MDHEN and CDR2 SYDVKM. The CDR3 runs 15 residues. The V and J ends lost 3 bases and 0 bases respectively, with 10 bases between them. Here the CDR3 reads CASSFPGTSTDTQYF. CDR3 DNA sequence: TGTGCCAGCAGTTTTCCGGGCACTAGCACAGATACGCAGTATTTT.